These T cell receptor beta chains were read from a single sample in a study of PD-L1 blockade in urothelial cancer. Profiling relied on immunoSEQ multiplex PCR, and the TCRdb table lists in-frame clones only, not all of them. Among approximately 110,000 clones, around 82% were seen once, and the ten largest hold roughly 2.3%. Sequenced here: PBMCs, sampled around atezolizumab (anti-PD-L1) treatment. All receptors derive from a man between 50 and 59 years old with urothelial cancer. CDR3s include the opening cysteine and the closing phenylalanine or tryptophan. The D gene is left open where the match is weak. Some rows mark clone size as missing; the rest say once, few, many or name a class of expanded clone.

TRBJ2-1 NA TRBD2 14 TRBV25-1 CASSRLTSGNEQFF TGTGCCAGCAGTCGATTGACTAGCGGCAATGAGCAGTTCTTC
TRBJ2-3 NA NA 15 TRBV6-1 CASRGRLDKTDTQYF TGTGCCAGCCGGGGAAGACTAGATAAAACAGATACGCAGTATTTT
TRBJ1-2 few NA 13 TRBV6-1 CASSEQGGYGYTF TGTGCCAGCAGTGAACAGGGAGGCTATGGCTACACCTTC
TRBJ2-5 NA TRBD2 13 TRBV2 CASSARERETQYF TGTGCCAGCAGTGCGCGGGAGAGGGAGACCCAGTACTTC
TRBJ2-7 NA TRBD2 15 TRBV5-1 CASSFVAGGGYEQYF TGCGCCAGCAGCTTTGTAGCGGGGGGGGGCTACGAGCAGTACTTC
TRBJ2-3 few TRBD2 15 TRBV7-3 CASSPLAGSTDTQYF TGTGCCAGCAGCCCATTAGCGGGGAGCACAGATACGCAGTATTTT
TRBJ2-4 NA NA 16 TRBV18 CASSLLAAPVPNIQYF TGTGCCAGCTCACTACTAGCAGCCCCTGTACCAAACATTCAGTACTTC
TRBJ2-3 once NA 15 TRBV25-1 CASSESQGRRDTQYF TGTGCCAGCAGTGAATCCCAGGGAAGGAGAGATACGCAGTATTTT
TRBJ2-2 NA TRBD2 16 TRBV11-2 CASGPSGRANTGELFF TGTGCCAGCGGCCCCAGCGGGAGGGCAAACACCGGGGAGCTGTTTTTT
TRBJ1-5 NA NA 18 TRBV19 CATKYFVGRHYSNQPQHF TGTGCCACTAAATACTTTGTTGGCAGACATTATAGCAATCAGCCCCAGCATTTT
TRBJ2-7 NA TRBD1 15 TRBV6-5 CASSYLGQGAKKQYF TGTGCCAGCAGTTACCTCGGACAGGGGGCCAAAAAGCAGTACTTC
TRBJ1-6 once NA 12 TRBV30 CAWSPWGSPLHF TGTGCCTGGAGTCCCTGGGGCTCACCCCTCCACTTT
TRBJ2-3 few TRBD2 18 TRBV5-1 CASSPGLAGGVSTDTQYF TGCGCCAGCAGCCCGGGACTAGCGGGAGGAGTAAGCACAGATACGCAGTATTTT
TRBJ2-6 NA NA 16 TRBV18 CASSPRPSSGANVLTF TGTGCCAGCTCACCGCGCCCTAGCTCTGGGGCCAACGTCCTGACTTTC
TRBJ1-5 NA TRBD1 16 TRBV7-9 CASSLVGDRGNQPQHF TGTGCCAGCAGCTTAGTCGGTGACAGGGGAAATCAGCCCCAGCATTTT
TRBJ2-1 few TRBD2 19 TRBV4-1 CASSLPRSAHGGGGDEQFF TGCGCCAGCAGCCTCCCCCGGTCAGCCCACGGCGGGGGGGGCGATGAGCAGTTCTTC
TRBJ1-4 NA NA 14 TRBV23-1 CASSPGGSGEKLFF TGCGCCAGCAGTCCCGGGGGGTCAGGGGAAAAACTGTTTTTT
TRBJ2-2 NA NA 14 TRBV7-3 CARSGLVDTGELFF TGTGCCAGGAGCGGTCTCGTAGACACCGGGGAGCTGTTTTTT
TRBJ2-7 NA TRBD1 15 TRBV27 CASSRNRDRGGEQYF TGTGCCAGCAGTAGAAACCGGGACAGGGGGGGCGAGCAGTACTTC
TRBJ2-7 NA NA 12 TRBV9 CASTVGGGEQYF TGTGCCAGCACTGTTGGGGGAGGTGAGCAGTACTTC
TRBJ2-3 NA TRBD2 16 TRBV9 CASSGRLAAGTGTQYF TGTGCCAGCAGCGGCCGACTAGCGGCAGGGACGGGTACGCAGTATTTT
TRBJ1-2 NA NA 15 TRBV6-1 CASSEEGTSPRGYTF TGTGCCAGCAGTGAAGAGGGGACTTCTCCCCGGGGCTACACCTTC
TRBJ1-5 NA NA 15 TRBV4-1 CASSYGSPGNQPQHF TGCGCCAGCAGCTACGGTAGTCCGGGCAATCAGCCCCAGCATTTT
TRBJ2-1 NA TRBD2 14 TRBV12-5 CASGSGSSYNEQFF TGTGCTAGTGGAAGCGGGAGCTCCTACAATGAGCAGTTCTTC
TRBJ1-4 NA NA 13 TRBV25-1 CASSEPSNSKLFF TGTGCCAGCAGTGAACCCTCGAACTCAAAACTGTTTTTT
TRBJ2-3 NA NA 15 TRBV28 CASSRASASTDTQYF TGTGCCAGCAGTAGGGCTAGCGCTAGCACAGATACGCAGTATTTT
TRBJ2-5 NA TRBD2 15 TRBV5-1 CASSLELAGSETQYF TGCGCCAGCAGCTTGGAACTAGCGGGGTCTGAGACCCAGTACTTC
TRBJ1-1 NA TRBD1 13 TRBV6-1 CASGDRGNTEAFF TGTGCCAGCGGGGACAGGGGAAACACTGAAGCTTTCTTT
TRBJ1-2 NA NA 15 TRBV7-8 CASSSDSPRTYGYTF TGTGCCAGCAGCTCCGACAGCCCCAGAACCTATGGCTACACCTTC
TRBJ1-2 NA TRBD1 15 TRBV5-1 CASSLEGTEIMRYTF TGCGCCAGCAGCCTAGAGGGGACAGAGATTATGCGCTACACCTTC
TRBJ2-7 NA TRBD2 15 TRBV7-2 CASSLRLAGTYEQYF TGTGCCAGCAGCCTAAGACTAGCGGGAACCTACGAGCAGTACTTC
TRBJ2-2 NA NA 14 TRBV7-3 CASSLQGNTGELFF TGTGCCAGCAGCTTACAGGGGAACACCGGGGAGCTGTTTTTT
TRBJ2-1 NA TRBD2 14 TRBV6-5 CASSDGLAGDEQFF TGTGCCAGCAGTGACGGACTAGCGGGAGATGAGCAGTTCTTC
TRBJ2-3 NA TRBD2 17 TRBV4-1 CASSRENPGLETDTQYF TGCGCCAGCAGCCGAGAAAACCCGGGACTAGAAACAGATACGCAGTATTTT
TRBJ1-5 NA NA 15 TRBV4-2 CASSQLWGDNQPQHF TGTGCCAGCAGCCAACTTTGGGGGGACAATCAGCCCCAGCATTTT
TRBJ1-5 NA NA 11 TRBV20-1 CSAGRDIERHF TGCAGTGCTGGCCGGGACATCGAGAGGCATTTT
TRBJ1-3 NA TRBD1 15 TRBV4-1 CASSQGTGQGNTIYF TGCGCCAGCAGCCAAGGGACAGGGCAAGGAAACACCATATATTTT
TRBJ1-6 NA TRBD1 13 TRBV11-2 CASSGDRASPLHF TGTGCCAGCAGCGGAGACAGGGCTTCACCCCTCCACTTT
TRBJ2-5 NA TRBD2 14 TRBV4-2 CASSLGGREETQYF TGTGCCAGCAGCCTGGGCGGGAGGGAAGAGACCCAGTACTTC
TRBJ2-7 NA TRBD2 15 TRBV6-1 CASSASSGRVYEQYF TGTGCCAGCAGTGCTTCTAGCGGGAGGGTCTACGAGCAGTACTTC